This TCR beta chain originates from a study of blood T cell repertoires in COVID-19 (TCRdb year 2020). For the wider study: The collaborator samples originated in the United States, Italy and Spain and spanned the acute and convalescent phases of COVID-19. The material from the prospective study consisted of cDNA or gDNA derived from T cells, B-cell-depleted T cells, or PBMCs. Deeply sampled blood TCRbeta repertoires from subjects exposed to, actively infected with, or recovered from COVID-19 were included in the dataset. The repertoires were released in a freely available public database meant as a resource for research on the immune response to SARS-CoV-2. The samples were drawn from two sources: the first 160 participants of the ongoing ImmuneRACE study, and 1,000 to 1,500 subjects contributed by 6 global collaborators. Sample metadata almost always included a de-identified subject ID, COVID-19 status, age in years and sex. HLA class I and class II types, where available, came from metadata supplied by the sample provider rather than from assay-based typing. Findings and caveats that apply to the study as a whole: How much clinical and demographic metadata was included differed by source and by participant, and the metadata was provided uncurated.

TCRbeta CDR3 regions were amplified from genomic DNA using the immunoSEQ Assay, a bias-controlled multiplex PCR. Turning to the authors' computational methods: Nucleated cell counts per sample were estimated from amplification of reference gene primers within the assay. To quantify the absolute abundance of each unique TCRbeta CDR3 rearrangement, sequence reads were collapsed and filtered. Productive Simpson clonality was computed per sample as the square root of Simpson's diversity index over productive rearrangements. The table comes from immuneACCESS by way of TCRdb, which keeps in-frame sequences with V and J called. Part of the clones is missing from these tables; in studies checked, under half for an unresolved V gene and the rest for unknown reasons. V and J calls and clone size are copied from that table; D and trimming were computed from the DNA. The sample yields roughly 200,000 clones; around 86% were counted once. The ten largest make up 3% to 4% of the sample.

Participants in the prospective study were aged about 18 to 90 years, lived in approximately 26 United States geographic areas, and enrolled through a virtual design. To assign participants to cohorts, the prospective study relied on clinical history that participants themselves reported in a screening survey and a study questionnaire. Mobile phlebotomists in the prospective study collected whole blood, serum and a nasopharyngeal or oropharyngeal swab from every participant. Prospective study participants could optionally give additional blood draws and questionnaires over an approximately two-month period. Before DNA extraction, blood samples from the prospective study were shipped at room temperature or frozen. To note about this clone: The specificity of this receptor is unknown. No per-base quality is available; no much larger clone lies one base away.

The junction carries 14 bases between V and J, which are trimmed by 7 bases and 10 bases respectively. Including the terminal cysteine and phenylalanine, the CDR3 comprises 13 residues. The sequence is cut down to CDR3 DNA, 39 bases in frame from base 1. CDR1 and CDR2 were assigned from the germline V gene as WSHSY and SAAADI. Sample: PBMCs or T cells enriched from blood (not recorded which). The chain employs TRBV10-2 and TRBJ1-6; the D gene remains uncertain. The clonotype originates from a middle-aged woman with acute COVID-19. This receptor carries the CDR3 CASKSQRESPLHF. In nucleotide form, the sequence is TGCGCCAGCAAGAGCCAGCGGGAATCACCCCTCCACTTT.